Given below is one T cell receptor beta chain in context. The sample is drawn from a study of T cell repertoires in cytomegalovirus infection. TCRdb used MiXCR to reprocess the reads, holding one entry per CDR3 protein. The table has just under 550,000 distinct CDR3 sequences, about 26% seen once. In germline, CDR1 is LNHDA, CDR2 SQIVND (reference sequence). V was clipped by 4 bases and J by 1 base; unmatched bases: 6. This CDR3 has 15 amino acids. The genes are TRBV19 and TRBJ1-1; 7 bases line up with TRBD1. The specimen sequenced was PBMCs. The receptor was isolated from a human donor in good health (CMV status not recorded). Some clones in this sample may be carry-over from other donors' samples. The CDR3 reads CASSTTGDPNTEAFF. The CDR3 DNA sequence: TGTGCCAGTAGTACCACAGGGGACCCGAACACTGAAGCTTTCTTT.